The 2 T cell receptor beta chains reported below all come from one sample, sequenced in a study of CD8+CD57+ T cells in acquired aplastic anemia. TCR beta VDJ and CDR3 profiling used genomic DNA as template. TCRdb processed the reads anew with MiXCR; each CDR3 protein has one entry. Of roughly 86,000 distinct CDR3 sequences in the sample, approximately 46% were seen once. The sequenced sample was sorted CD4+, CD8+, or CD8+CD57+ T cells (not recorded which) from PBMCs. Receptor source: a human donor in good health, serving as a control.

This clonotype was seen only a few times. The CDR3 DNA is TGCGCCAGCAGCCCGGAGGGGAGGGTGGGCAATGAGCAGTTCTTC. Amino acid sequence: CASSPEGRVGNEQFF. The chain links TRBV4-1 to TRBJ2-1, with TRBD2 matching 7 bases. The germline CDR1 and CDR2 sequences are MGHRA and YSYEKL. The trim removed 4 bases at V and 6 bases at J, leaving 9 bases unmatched. The CDR3 covers 15 residues.

This clonotype was recorded a few times. This sequence joins TRBV13 and TRBJ2-1, with no clear D. V gave up 5 bases and J gave up 0 bases, with 8 bases separating them. Germline V CDR1 and CDR2: PRHDT, FYEKMQ (reference sequence). The CDR3 sequence is 14 residues long. The CDR3 protein is CASSGPSSYNEQFF. The CDR3 nucleotides are TGTGCCAGCAGCGGGCCGAGCTCCTACAATGAGCAGTTCTTC.